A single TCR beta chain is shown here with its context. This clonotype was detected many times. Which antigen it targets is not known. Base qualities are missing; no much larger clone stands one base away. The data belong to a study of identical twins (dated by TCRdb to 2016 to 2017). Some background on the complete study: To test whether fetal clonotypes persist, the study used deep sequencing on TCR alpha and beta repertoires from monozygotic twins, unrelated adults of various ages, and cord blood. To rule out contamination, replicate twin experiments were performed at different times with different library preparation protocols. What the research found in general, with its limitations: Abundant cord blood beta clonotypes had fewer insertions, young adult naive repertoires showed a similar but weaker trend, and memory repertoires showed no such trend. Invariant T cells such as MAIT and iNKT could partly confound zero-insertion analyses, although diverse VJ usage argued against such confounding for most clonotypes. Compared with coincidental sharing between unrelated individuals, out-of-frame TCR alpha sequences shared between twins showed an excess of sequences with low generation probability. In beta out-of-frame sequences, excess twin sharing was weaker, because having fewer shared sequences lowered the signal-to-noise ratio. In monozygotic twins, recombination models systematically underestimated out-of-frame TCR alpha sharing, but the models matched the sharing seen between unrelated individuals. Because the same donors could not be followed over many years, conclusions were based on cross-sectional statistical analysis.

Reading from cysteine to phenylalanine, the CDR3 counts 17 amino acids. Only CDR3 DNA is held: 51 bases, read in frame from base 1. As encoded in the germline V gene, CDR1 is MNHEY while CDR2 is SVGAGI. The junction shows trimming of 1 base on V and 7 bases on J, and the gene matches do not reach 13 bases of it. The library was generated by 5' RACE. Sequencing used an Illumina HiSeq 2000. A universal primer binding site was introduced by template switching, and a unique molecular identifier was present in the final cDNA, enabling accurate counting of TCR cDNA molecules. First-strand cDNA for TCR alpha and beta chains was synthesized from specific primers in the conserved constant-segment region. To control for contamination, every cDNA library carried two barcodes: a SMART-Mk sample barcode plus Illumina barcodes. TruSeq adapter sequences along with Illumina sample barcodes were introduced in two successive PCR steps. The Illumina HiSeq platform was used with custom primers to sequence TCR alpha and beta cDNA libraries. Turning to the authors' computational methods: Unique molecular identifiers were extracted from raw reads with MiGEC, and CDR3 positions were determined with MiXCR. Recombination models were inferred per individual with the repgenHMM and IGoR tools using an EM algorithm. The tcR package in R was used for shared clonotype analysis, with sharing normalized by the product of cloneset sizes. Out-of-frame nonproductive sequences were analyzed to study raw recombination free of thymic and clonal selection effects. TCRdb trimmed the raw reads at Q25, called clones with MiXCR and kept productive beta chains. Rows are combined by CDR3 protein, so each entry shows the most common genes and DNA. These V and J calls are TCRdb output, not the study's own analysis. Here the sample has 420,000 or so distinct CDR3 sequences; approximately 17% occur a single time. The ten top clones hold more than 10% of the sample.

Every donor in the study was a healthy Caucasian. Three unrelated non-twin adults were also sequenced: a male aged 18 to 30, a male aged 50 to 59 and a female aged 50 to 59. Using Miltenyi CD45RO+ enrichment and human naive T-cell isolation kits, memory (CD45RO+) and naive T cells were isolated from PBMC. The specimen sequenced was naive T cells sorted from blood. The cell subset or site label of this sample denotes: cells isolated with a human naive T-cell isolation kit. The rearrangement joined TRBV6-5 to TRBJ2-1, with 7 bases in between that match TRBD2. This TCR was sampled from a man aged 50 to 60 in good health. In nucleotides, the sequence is TGTGCCAGCAGTTACTTGGGGGGGTCAATCAGCGTGAATGAGCAGTTCTTC. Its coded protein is CASSYLGGSISVNEQFF.